Included here is one TCR beta chain sequence, with context. TCR beta CDR3 regions were amplified from RNA. During a first-round RT-PCR of the TCR CDR3, the HTBI primer set was used. TCRdb re-called the multiplex PCR reads with MiXCR, one entry per CDR3 protein. The sample shows approximately 430,000 distinct CDR3 sequences, approximately 14% of them seen only once. Germline CDR1 and CDR2: SGHRS and YFSETQ. This CDR3 is built from 14 residues. V lost 3 bases and J lost 8, with 17 bases in between. The data stem from a study of T cells in Graves' hyperthyroidism and ophthalmopathy. Whole-study context: Blood from the periphery was taken at initial diagnosis, before any treatment.

The patients, who ranged from 18 to 65 in age, presented with newly diagnosed hyperthyroidism lasting under 2 months. This chain connects TRBV5-1 to TRBJ1-1; TRBD1 is a possible D gene (5 bases). The sequence came from a woman aged 18-35 years with Graves' hyperthyroidism. The sample consisted of blood. DNA for the CDR3: TGCGCCAGCAGCTGGCGTAGGGGCGGCCAGGAAGCTTTCTTT. Translated, it gives CASSWRRGGQEAFF.